This T cell receptor (beta chain) stems from a study of PD-L1 blockade in urothelial cancer. CDR1 ENHRY and CDR2 SYGVKD come from the germline V gene. This CDR3 has 15 amino acids. Trimming took 4 bases from V and 5 from J; bases not matched to a gene: 8. Clones were sequenced by immunoSEQ multiplex PCR, and TCRdb holds only the in-frame ones, with some missing. This sample has 30,000 to 35,000 clones, with approximately 80% found just once. This chain links TRBV10-3 with TRBJ2-5; TRBD2 matches at 9 bases. This TCR came from a man aged 55 to 69 with urothelial cancer. Here the sequenced sample was PBMCs, taken around atezolizumab (anti-PD-L1) treatment. Here the CDR3 DNA reads TGTGCCATCAGTGGCGGTAGCGGGAGTCTTGAGACCCAGTACTTC. It translates to CAISGGSGSLETQYF.